Sequencing of this T cell receptor beta chain was carried out in a study of CD8+ T cells in alopecia areata. Study-wide background: Tofacitinib continued for 6 to 18 months and was then withheld for 6 months.

Germline lookup yields CDR1 KGHSH and CDR2 LQKENI. This CDR3 contains 15 residues. V lost 2 bases and J lost 5, with 13 bases in between. RNA, once extracted, was reverse transcribed into cDNA for use as the sequencing template. Produced via immunoSEQ multiplex PCR; TCRdb's table is partial and in-frame only. The sample has about 180,000 clones; 59% are singletons. Individuals with alopecia areata gave both lesional scalp punch biopsies and peripheral blood for collection. Material: CD4+ T cells sorted from blood, obtained at week 0. The chain uses TRBV18 and TRBJ2-1; D possibly corresponds to TRBD1 (6 bases). This TCR was recovered from a human donor with alopecia areata. In DNA, the CDR3 is TGTGCCAGCTCACCAGCACAGGGTAAACACAATGAGCAGTTCTTC. Translated: CASSPAQGKHNEQFF.